This T cell receptor beta chain was recorded in a study of cytomegalovirus exposure and HLA in healthy donors (dated by TCRdb to 2016 to 2017). About the investigation overall: An earlier analysis of several hundred of the donors reported approximately 290 Gb of sequence data and some 100 million unique TCR beta sequences from roughly 180 million T cells. An early release that covered some 640 HLA-typed donors contained about 300 gigabases of sequencing data and roughly 84 million unique TCR sequences. The number of donors typed differed by locus, with about 629-640 for A, B, C, DRB1 and DQB1, 522 for DQA1, 600 to 610 for DPA1, and some 440 for DPB1. Among almost 400 genotyped donors of the cohort, an average of approximately 240,000 unique TCR beta nucleotide sequences were sequenced per donor, roughly 18% of them non-productive. Donor age, sex, ethnicity and CMV serostatus were compiled together with the repertoire data. To predict cytomegalovirus infection status, the study combined high-throughput TCR immunosequencing, statistical association of individual TCRs with disease status, and machine learning. A later analysis re-examined previously published TCR beta repertoires from just over 650 donors and added high-resolution HLA genotyping to investigate patterns of TCR occurrence. Both class I and class II loci were covered by HLA typing, at four-digit resolution. Along with the roughly 670-subject first cohort, a separate validation cohort of over a hundred different subjects was used. In a later genetic analysis, genome-wide SNP genotypes for 398 of the 666 donors were used, and that subset was treated as a discovery cohort. The study aimed to test whether cataloging public T cell receptors could reveal signatures of past pathogen exposure. The study profiled the T cell repertoires of some 610 subjects by immunosequencing and related them to cytomegalovirus serostatus. A handful of DR-DQ haplotypes were handled as single units for association and clustering because linkage in the cohort was strong. Of the roughly 400 genotyped donors, about 80% fell in the genetic ancestry cluster associated with self-reported Caucasian donors. In an earlier analysis of 587 of the donors, high-throughput TCR beta sequencing was used to judge whether each TCR beta V gene segment behaved as functional or pseudogenic. The later analysis used no new phenotypic data to find candidate immune exposures, relying instead on TCR beta sequences and their occurrence across donors. All discovery cohort repertoires had been generated on a single sequencing platform.

Overall results and qualifications from the work: Broadly in line with IMGT annotations, most TCR beta V segments showed up in productive rearrangements about 87% or about 30% of the time in an earlier analysis of 450 to 750 of the donors. Some IMGT-functional V segments, including TRBV6-2 and TRBV6-3, could not be distinguished by the 87-base-pair reads and were therefore excluded. In this cohort, only TCR beta chains were sequenced, and detectable features were limited by the absence of alpha or paired-chain data. In a later analysis, more than 15,000 TCR beta sequences were associated with specific HLA alleles at a false discovery rate of 0.05. While some public TCRs were present in many individuals, most TCR sequences turned up only very rarely across donors. The earlier analysis of 587 of the donors excluded approximately 15 rarely observed V segments, including chromosome 9 orphons, because counts were too low. A total of 150 to 200 TCR beta chains were listed by the study as associated with cytomegalovirus. The only immune exposure information available for the cohort was CMV serostatus. Because some donors lacked HLA typing at each locus, the association tests relied only on the typed subset. Sequencing depth was assumed to be roughly uniform across donors in the presence/absence analyses, though that assumption may not hold. A later analysis reported that several top co-occurrence clusters appeared linked to parvovirus B19, influenza, CMV and Epstein-Barr virus. Assigning TCR associations to individual alleles was difficult when HLA alleles, especially DR and DQ, strongly co-occurred. Correlated functional status among segregating V segments might be attributable to linkage disequilibrium, but an unknown experimental factor could not be ruled out. In vitro tests confirmed that a few of the cytomegalovirus-associated TCR beta chains recognize cytomegalovirus antigens. Compared with equally common non-associated chains, HLA-associated TCR beta chains in a later analysis were more clonally expanded and had lower generation probabilities. In a later analysis, most CMV-associated TCR beta chains were found to appear HLA-restricted, with HLA associations seemingly driven largely by CMV exposure. A cluster of highly shared sequence variants was judged likely to represent a technical artifact of the sequencing pipeline. A further reported finding was that TCR beta sequences accurately predicted the HLA-A and HLA-B alleles for most subjects in the first cohort. Compared with the roughly 670-donor mean, donors in an Asian-associated ancestry cluster had fewer N-insertions in productive TCRs, according to a later genetic analysis. The authors suggested that the approach could potentially be extended to other disease states and immunological phenotypes. Cytomegalovirus status was reported to be diagnosed by the classifier with high specificity and sensitivity in both the original and validation cohorts. An association between a missense DCLRE1C variant and V-gene and J-gene trimming of TCR beta chains was found in a later genetic analysis and replicated in an independent cohort. According to a later analysis, TCR association rates differed among HLA loci, with DRB1 alleles showing the most associated TCRs and HLA-C alleles showing the fewest.

With respect to this clone: Its antigen is still unknown. Per-base quality was not reported, and no clone a single base away is much larger than it.

The cohort comprised 710 or so healthy bone marrow donors. At the time of sampling, all cohort members were nominally healthy, though unrecorded immune exposures were likely present. The donor was CMV seronegative and was included in the group of a few hundred seronegative cohort members. A peripheral blood sample was provided by each donor, and peripheral blood mononuclear cells were used for TCR beta sequencing. Genomic DNA extraction from the blood cell samples was performed with the Qiagen DNeasy Blood Extraction Kit. Library generation was performed with the immunoSEQ multiplex PCR assay. A mixture of 60 forward primers for TCR Vbeta segments and 13 reverse primers for TCR Jbeta segments was used in the multiplex PCR. Amplification of the CDR3 region of rearranged TCR beta genes was performed with a multiplex PCR assay on genomic DNA. The amplified TCR beta libraries were sequenced on the Illumina HiSeq System as 87-base-pair reads. On the authors' methods: A later analysis tallied around 82 million unique TCR beta chains across the 550 to 850 repertoires, and some 12 million of those chains were shared by two or more donors. Raw reads were error-corrected and collapsed into unique sequences by a nearest-neighbor algorithm in which closely related sequences were merged to remove PCR and sequencing errors. CDR3 sequences were aligned to IMGT reference sequences to assign V, D and J gene segments. For a sequence to be retained, at least a six-nucleotide match to both a V gene segment and a J gene segment was required. A rearrangement was called productive if the CDR3 had no stop codons and remained in frame with V and J, and every other rearrangement was called non-productive. CDR3 was defined by IMGT convention, running from the second conserved V-encoded cysteine to the conserved J-encoded phenylalanine. The earlier analysis of about 620 of the donors excluded sequences that lacked an unambiguous match to a single V gene segment. An earlier analysis of a few hundred of the donors classified V segments as functional when productive rearrangements were above 56.7% and as segregating when the standard deviation between donors was above 5%. A statistical classification framework was developed to diagnose cytomegalovirus status using the catalog of TCR beta chain sequences. In a later analysis, TCR nucleotide sequences were compared against IMGT/GENE-DB human TR gene sequences so that V and J genes could be assigned. The TCRdist pipeline was used in a later analysis to assign CDR3 sequences and most-parsimonious VDJ recombination scenarios. In a later analysis, each TCR beta chain was defined by its CDR3 amino acid sequence together with its V-gene family, and reads lacking a unique V-gene family were excluded. In a later analysis, 450 to 600 highly shared, low-generation-probability nucleotide sequences were removed to address suspected cross-contamination and a sequencing artifact. In a later analysis, a clonal expansion index was calculated for each public chain from normalized within-repertoire ranks of inferred template counts. In a later analysis, generation probabilities were computed with a VDJ recombination model fitted to out-of-frame rearrangements, and the resulting probabilities were checked against IGoR. In a later analysis, TCR-TCR, TCR-HLA and TCR-CMV co-occurrence was scored with hypergeometric tests, and a repertoire-size bias correction was applied to TCR pairs. False discovery rates were estimated in a later analysis by permuting HLA or CMV assignments 20 times. In a later analysis, co-occurring TCRs were grouped using DBSCAN, with TCRdist sequence similarity added in when clustering inside HLA-allele-positive subsets. Repertoires with fewer than 30,000 or more than 120,000 public chains, plus five repertoires with anomalous nucleotide sharing, were excluded from co-occurrence clustering. The source is immuneACCESS, and TCRdb retained only in-frame sequences with V and J called. Part of the clones is not carried over; for the studies checked, unresolved V genes explain less than half of this, and the remainder is unexplained. V and J calls and clone size are as listed in that table; D and trimming were resolved from the DNA. For this sample there are about 210,000 clones; about 80% appear just once. The ten largest make up roughly 1.9% of the sample.

Including cysteine and phenylalanine, the CDR3 has 16 amino acids. Kept here is only the CDR3 DNA, which spans 48 bases and is read in frame from base 1. CDR1 is given as SGHVS and CDR2 as FQNEAQ, both from the germline V gene. V is trimmed back by 5 bases and J by 6 bases, and the junction contains 10 bases that no gene match accounts for. The sample consisted of PBMCs. The chain joins TRBV7-8 to TRBJ1-5; 10 central bases correspond to TRBD1. The sequence came from a male donor in good health and CMV-seronegative. This receptor has the CDR3 CASSITDRGQSQPQHF. The base sequence is TGTGCCAGCAGCATAACTGACAGGGGGCAAAGTCAGCCCCAGCATTTT.